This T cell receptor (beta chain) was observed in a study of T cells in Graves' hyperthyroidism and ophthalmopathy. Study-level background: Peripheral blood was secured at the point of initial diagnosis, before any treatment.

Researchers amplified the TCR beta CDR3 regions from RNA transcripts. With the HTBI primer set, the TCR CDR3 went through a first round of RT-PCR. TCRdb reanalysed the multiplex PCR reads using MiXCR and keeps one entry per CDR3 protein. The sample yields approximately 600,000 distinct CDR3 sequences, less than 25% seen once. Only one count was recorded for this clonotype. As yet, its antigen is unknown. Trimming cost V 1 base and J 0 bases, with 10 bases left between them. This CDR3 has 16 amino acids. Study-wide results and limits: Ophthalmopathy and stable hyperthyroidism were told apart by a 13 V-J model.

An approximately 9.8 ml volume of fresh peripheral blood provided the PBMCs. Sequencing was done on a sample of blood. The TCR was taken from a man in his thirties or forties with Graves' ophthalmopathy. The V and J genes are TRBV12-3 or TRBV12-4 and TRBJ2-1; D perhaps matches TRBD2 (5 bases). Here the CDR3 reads CASSLGSRGSYNEQFF. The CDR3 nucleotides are TGTGCCAGCAGTTTAGGGAGTCGGGGCTCCTACAATGAGCAGTTCTTC.